The TCR beta chain under discussion was sequenced for a study of T cell responses to AZD1222 COVID-19 vaccine. This clone was detected only once. The antigen is not known. TCRdb's table, derived via immunoSEQ multiplex PCR, lists solely in-frame clones and lacks some. Of 150,000 or so clones in the sample, approximately 93% were seen once. Study results and caveats: White British ancestry dominated among donors, who included more females, and clonal diversity was possibly underestimated. Baseline seropositives among AZD1222 recipients totaled only 6 or 7.

The V gene end was trimmed by 6 bases and the J gene end by 1 base; junction bases not matched to a gene: 5. The germline CDR1 and CDR2 sequences are MNHEY and SMNVEV (reference sequence). The CDR3 consists of 14 residues. The chain couples TRBV27 to TRBJ1-1, with TRBD1 matching 7 bases. The source was peripheral blood, collected on day 0 of AZD1222 vaccination. This receptor was taken from an adult in good health. This CDR3 is CASSRQGRNTEAFF. CDR3 in DNA: TGTGCCAGCAGCAGACAGGGCCGGAACACTGAAGCTTTCTTT.